These 18 T cell receptor beta chains originate from one sample sequenced in a study of cytotoxic CD8 clonotypes in ibrutinib-treated CLL. Some clones are missing from TCRdb's copy, which holds only in-frame ones; the method was immunoSEQ multiplex PCR. The top ten clones hold about 1.9% of a sample with 150,000 to 200,000 clones, roughly four fifths of them seen once. The sample here was PBMCs, taken after 12 months of ibrutinib treatment. Receptor source: a human donor with chronic lymphocytic leukemia.

This rearrangement joins TRBV7-2 to TRBJ1-6; D unresolved. The V end lost 0 bases, the J end lost 9 bases, and 6 bases lay between the germline ends. Per the germline V gene, CDR1 is SGHTA and CDR2 is FQGNSA. The length of the CDR3 is 13 residues. The CDR3: CASSLAPGSPLHF. CDR3 nucleotides: TGTGCCAGCAGCTTAGCGCCTGGTTCACCCCTCCACTTT.

This clone came up a few times. This sequence joins TRBV7-6 and TRBJ1-1; weak D call: TRBD1 (5 bases). This CDR3 contains 14 residues. Trimming shortened V by 5 bases and J by 1 base, and 11 bases separated the two germline ends. Germline V gene data show CDR1 as SGHVS and CDR2 as FNYEAQ. CDR3 residues: CASSAGLTNTEAFF. The CDR3 DNA sequence: TGTGCCAGCAGCGCGGGACTGACGAACACTGAAGCTTTCTTT.

This clone was observed once. This chain uses TRBV18 with TRBJ2-3; D is undetermined. Between the trimmed V and J ends, which lost 4 bases and 2 bases, there was a span of 13 bases. This CDR3 has 15 amino acids. Germline-derived CDR1 and CDR2 are KGHSH and LQKENI. CDR3: CASSQDTAYTDTQYF. The CDR3, as DNA: TGTGCCAGCTCACAGGATACAGCTTACACAGATACGCAGTATTTT. Drawing the rest from reference TRBV18 and TRBJ2-3, the complete variable domain is NAGVMQNPRHLVRRRGQEARLRCSPMKGHSHVYWYRQLPEEGLKFMVYLQKENIIDESGMPKERFSAEFPKEGPSILRIQQVVRGDSAAYFCASSQDTAYTDTQYFGPGTRLTVL.

This chain joins TRBV4-2 and TRBJ2-3; D might be TRBD2 (5 bases). Germline V gene sequence: CDR1 LGHNA, CDR2 YNFKEQ. V lost 1 base, J lost 0 bases, and 14 bases lay in between. There are 17 residues in the CDR3. CDR3 sequence: CASSQGPSGVSTDTQYF. The DNA for the CDR3 is TGTGCCAGCAGCCAAGGGCCCTCCGGGGTTAGCACAGATACGCAGTATTTT.

This clone was observed a single time. J is TRBJ1-2 and V is TRBV19; tentative D call: TRBD1 (6 bases). Trimming left V 6 bases short and J 5 bases short, with 16 bases between. Looked up from germline, CDR1 is LNHDA and CDR2 is SQIVND (reference sequence). The CDR3 totals 14 residues. CDR3 residues: CASREYRDGYGYTF. The CDR3 DNA reads TGTGCCAGTAGGGAATACAGGGATGGGTATGGCTACACCTTC.

The chain joins TRBV7-2 to TRBJ2-1; the match to TRBD2 covers 8 bases. The CDR3 has 14 residues. Germline CDR1 reads SGHTA; CDR2 reads FQGNSA. V gave up 6 bases and J gave up 8 bases; unmatched junction bases: 9. The CDR3 is CASSPSGSHHEQFF. CDR3 sequence (DNA): TGTGCCAGCAGTCCAAGCGGGAGCCACCATGAGCAGTTCTTC.

V is TRBV6-5 and J is TRBJ1-1, with D unclear. Trimming left V 0 bases short and J 1 base short, with 9 bases between. Germline values: CDR1 MNHEY, CDR2 SVGAGI. The CDR3 consists of 15 residues. The CDR3 nucleotides read TGTGCCAGCAGTTACTCCCTCCGACAGAACACTGAAGCTTTCTTT. Translated, it gives CASSYSLRQNTEAFF.

V is TRBV5-1 and J is TRBJ2-3, with 11 bases aligning to TRBD2. This CDR3 comprises 17 residues. Losses at the gene ends were 2 bases for V and 6 bases for J; bases not matched to a gene: 11. Germline values: CDR1 SGHRS, CDR2 YFSETQ. CDR3 region: CASSFLGLAGGTDTQYF. CDR3 nucleotide sequence: TGCGCCAGCAGCTTTTTGGGTCTAGCGGGGGGAACCGATACGCAGTATTTT.

This clone was seen more than once but under ten times. V usage is TRBV7-2 and J usage is TRBJ2-7; D gene uncertain. CDR1 is SGHTA, CDR2 FQGNSA, per germline. The V end was cut by 2 bases, the J end by 6 bases, with 11 bases between. The CDR3 is made up of 13 amino acids. CDR3 amino acids: CASSLYTGREQYF. The CDR3 nucleotides are TGTGCCAGCAGCTTATACACTGGGCGCGAGCAGTACTTC.

The V and J genes are TRBV28 and TRBJ1-3, with a possible D match to TRBD1 (5 bases). In germline, CDR1 is MDHEN, CDR2 SYDVKM. The CDR3 runs to 17 residues. V shed 2 bases and J shed 0 bases, with 14 bases lying between them. Here the CDR3 reads CASSLTSGTGSGNTIYF. The CDR3 nucleotides are TGTGCCAGCAGTTTAACCTCCGGGACCGGCTCTGGAAACACCATATATTTT.

The rearrangement joins TRBV28 to TRBJ1-2; perhaps TRBD1 as D (6 bases). V shed 3 bases and J shed 3 bases, with 17 bases lying between them. In germline, CDR1 is MDHEN, CDR2 SYDVKM. The CDR3 consists of 16 residues. CDR3 region: CASSFWGGAGDYGYTF. The CDR3 DNA sequence: TGTGCCAGCAGTTTTTGGGGTGGGGCAGGGGACTATGGCTACACCTTC.

This clone has a single count. The chain carries TRBV5-1 and TRBJ2-3; D is uncertain. Trimming left V 1 base short and J 2 bases short, with 11 bases between. The germline V gene encodes CDR1 SGHRS and CDR2 YFSETQ. CDR3 length equals 15 residues. In nucleotides, the CDR3 is TGCGCCAGCAGCTTGACCGGGTTCTCCACAGATACGCAGTATTTT. The encoded protein is CASSLTGFSTDTQYF.

The chain is built from TRBV7-3 and TRBJ2-7; the match to TRBD2 covers 13 bases. The CDR3 runs 15 residues. CDR1 is SGHTA and CDR2 is FQGTGA in the germline V gene. With 5 bases clipped from V and 7 bases from J, the junction kept 8 bases outside the gene matches. The CDR3 DNA reads as TGTGCCAGCAGCAAAAGGACTAGCGGGAGTGGGGAGCAGTACTTC. Its translation: CASSKRTSGSGEQYF. Filled out from reference TRBV7-3 and TRBJ2-7, the complete variable domain reads GAGVSQTPSNKVTEKGKYVELRCDPISGHTALYWYRQSLGQGPEFLIYFQGTGAADDSGLPNDRFFAVRPEGSVSTLKIQRTERGDSAVYLCASSKRTSGSGEQYFGPGTRLTVT.

The chain combines TRBV7-2 with TRBJ1-6, with a weak D call TRBD1 (6 bases). Germline loops: CDR1 SGHTA, CDR2 FQGNSA. With 6 bases removed from V and 0 bases from J, the gap between germline ends came to 12 bases. The CDR3 covers 16 residues. The CDR3 nucleotides are TGTGCCAGCAGATATGACAGGAGCTCCTATAATTCACCCCTCCACTTT. It yields the protein CASRYDRSSYNSPLHF.

This clone has a single count. The V and J genes are TRBV6-6 and TRBJ2-3, with D uncertain. There are 12 residues in the CDR3. The V end was cut by 2 bases, the J end by 5 bases, with 5 bases between. CDR1 is MNHNY and CDR2 is SVGAGI in the germline V gene (reference sequence). CDR3 protein: CASSYRLDTQYF. The CDR3 coding sequence is TGTGCCAGCAGTTACAGGCTAGATACGCAGTATTTT.

This clone was recorded only once. V and J are TRBV2 and TRBJ2-4; weak D call: TRBD1 (5 bases). This CDR3 comprises 17 residues. Per germline, CDR1 SNHLY and CDR2 FYNNEI. The V end lost 0 bases, the J end lost 0 bases, and 12 bases lay between the germline ends. CDR3 loop: CASSEARTTLAKNIQYF. For the CDR3, the DNA is TGTGCCAGCAGTGAAGCTCGGACAACGCTAGCCAAAAACATTCAGTACTTC. The full variable domain, in which reference TRBV2 and TRBJ2-4 provide the parts outside the CDR3, is EPEVTQTPSHQVTQMGQEVILRCVPISNHLYFYWYRQILGQKVEFLVSFYNNEISEKSEIFDDQFSVERPDGSNFTLKIRSTKLEDSAMYFCASSEARTTLAKNIQYFGAGTRLSVL.

The J gene is TRBJ2-1, the V gene TRBV9; 12 bases are shared with TRBD2. J was trimmed by 7 bases and V by 4 bases; bases with no gene match: 21. The V gene's germline CDR1 is SGDLS and CDR2 YYNGEE. The CDR3 spans 20 residues. The CDR3 DNA reads TGTGCCAGCAGCACCCCGGGACTAGCGGGCCAGACTGGGGCATGGAATGAGCAGTTCTTC. This codes for CASSTPGLAGQTGAWNEQFF.

V gene TRBV28 combines with J gene TRBJ2-1; no clear D. The CDR3 sequence is 11 residues long. V was cut by 4 bases and J by 10 bases, with 8 bases left in between. The germline V gene has CDR1 MDHEN and CDR2 SYDVKM. The CDR3 sequence: CASSSKVEQFF. CDR3 sequence (DNA): TGTGCCAGCAGTTCCAAAGTGGAGCAGTTCTTC. Based on the CDR3 plus reference TRBV28 and TRBJ2-1, the full variable domain is DVKVTQSSRYLVKRTGEKVFLECVQDMDHENMFWYRQDPGLGLRLIYFSYDVKMKEKGDIPEGYSVSREKKERFSLILESASTNQTSMYLCASSSKVEQFFGPGTRLTVL.